The clone carrying this TCR beta chain was counted ten times or more. This record comes from a study of human T cells and chemical hapten exposure. Described time point: pre-sensitization, week 0. Treatment noted: therapeutic diphenylcyclopropenone sensitization with weekly scalp DPC. TCRdb passed the RACE reads through MiXCR, listing each CDR3 protein once. The sample contains 38,000 or so distinct CDR3 sequences, 6% to 9.5% of which appear only once. This CDR3 is 14 amino acids long. Deletions cut 6 bases from V and 6 bases from J, with 17 bases between. This receptor was taken from a woman aged 50 to 65 with alopecia areata. Some clones in this sample may be carry-over from other donors' samples. The material was whole blood, obtained in connection with sensitization to the hapten diphenylcyclopropenone (DPC). This chain links TRBV12-3 or TRBV12-4 with TRBJ1-1, with unresolved D. The CDR3 sequence: CASRPDPSRAEAFF. As DNA, the CDR3 is TGTGCCAGCAGGCCCGACCCTTCGAGAGCTGAAGCTTTCTTT.